The table lists the clone carrying this T cell receptor (beta chain) with a count of one. Trimming took 0 bases from V and 2 from J; bases not matched to a gene: 4. Germline CDR1 reads LNHDA; CDR2 reads SQIVND (reference sequence). The CDR3 runs 15 residues. Using immunoSEQ multiplex PCR, the repertoire was profiled, and TCRdb retains in-frame clones only, with some absent. The sample comprises 200,000 to 250,000 clones, approximately 83% of which are singletons, and under 3.5% rests with the top ten. The sample originates from a study of blood T cell repertoires in COVID-19. This receptor was obtained from a woman in her sixties or seventies who had recovered from COVID-19. Sequencing was carried out using PBMCs or T cells enriched from blood (not recorded which). The chain uses TRBV19 and TRBJ2-7, with 7 bases matching TRBD2. CDR3 loop: CASSIEGGRTYEQYF. DNA of the CDR3: TGTGCCAGTAGTATAGAGGGGGGGAGAACCTACGAGCAGTACTTC.